The rows below give T cell receptor beta chains drawn from one sample of a study of cytomegalovirus exposure and HLA in healthy donors. Clones were sequenced by immunoSEQ multiplex PCR, and TCRdb holds only the in-frame ones, with some missing. The table includes tens of thousands of clones, 60% to 75% detected once. Source material: PBMCs. Receptor source: a man aged 40-55 years in good health and CMV-seropositive. The CDR3 runs from the conserved cysteine through the conserved F or W. The order of the fields is J gene, clone size, D gene, V gene, CDR3 DNA, CDR3 protein. D genes are given only for firm matches. Rows may omit the clone size; those that give it use once, few, many or a size class.

TRBJ1-6 - TRBD1 TRBV13 TGTGCCAGCAGCTTCGGTCAGACAGGGAGTAATTCACCCCTCCACTTT CASSFGQTGSNSPLHF
TRBJ2-7 - TRBD1 TRBV11-3 TGTGCCAGCAGCTTAGACCTAGGGGGCTTCAACGAGCAGTACTTC CASSLDLGGFNEQYF
TRBJ1-2 few - TRBV6-5 TGTGCCAGCAGTACCGACCAGGCGGGCTACACCTTC CASSTDQAGYTF
TRBJ2-1 - TRBD1 TRBV29-1 TGCAGCGTCGCCGGGGACAGGTTGCTACTCTTC CSVAGDRLLLF
TRBJ2-3 - TRBD1 TRBV4-3 TGCGCCAGCAGCCAAGGATACGGGTTTAGGGACAGCCCGCAGTATTTT CASSQGYGFRDSPQYF
TRBJ2-7 - - TRBV6-6 TGTGCCAGCAGTTACGGCGGACAGACCCCATCCTACGAGCAGTACTTC CASSYGGQTPSYEQYF
TRBJ2-7 - - TRBV7-2 TGTGCCAGCAGCTTAGTACCGGGGGTCTCCTACGAGCAGTACTTC CASSLVPGVSYEQYF
TRBJ2-7 - TRBD1 TRBV6-1 TGTGCCAGCAGGGGCACAGGGGGACTTGCCGAGCAGTACTTC CASRGTGGLAEQYF
TRBJ2-1 once TRBD1 TRBV18 TGTGCCAGCTCACCAAGCAGGGGGACCAATGAGCAGTTCTTC CASSPSRGTNEQFF
TRBJ1-6 - - TRBV15 TGTGCCACCAGCAGCTACCCGGGGGGAGGATATAATTCACCCCTCCACTTT CATSSYPGGGYNSPLHF
TRBJ1-2 - TRBD1 TRBV11-2 TGTGCCAGCAGGTCGACAGGGAGCGGCTATGGCTACACCTTC CASRSTGSGYGYTF
TRBJ1-3 - - TRBV4-2 TGTGCCAGCAGCCAAGGCCTCAGGGGACCCTCTGGAAACACCATATATTTT CASSQGLRGPSGNTIYF
TRBJ2-7 - - TRBV13 TGTGCCAGCAGCCAAGGGAGTTCCTACGAGCAGTACTTC CASSQGSSYEQYF
TRBJ1-6 - - TRBV5-1 TGCGCCAGCAGCTTTAGAACAGGGCTAAGCTCCTATAATTCACCCCTCCACTTT CASSFRTGLSSYNSPLHF
TRBJ1-3 - TRBD1 TRBV28 TGTGCCAGCAGTGGGAGAGATTGGGGACAGCGAAATTTT CASSGRDWGQRNF
TRBJ1-1 - - TRBV29-1 TGCAGCGTTGAGGGGCGGCTGAACACTGAAGCTTTCTTT CSVEGRLNTEAFF
TRBJ1-2 - - TRBV5-6 TGTGCCAGTCGACTTGAAAGTGCCTATGGCTACACCTTC CASRLESAYGYTF
TRBJ2-5 - TRBD2 TRBV2 TGTGCCAGCAGTTTGACTAGCGGGGGCTTACAAGAGACCCAGTACTTC CASSLTSGGLQETQYF
TRBJ1-5 medium-sized - TRBV6-1 TGTGCCAGCAGTGAAGGGGGGGGCAGCACCTATCGAAATCAGCCCCAGCATTTT CASSEGGGSTYRNQPQHF
TRBJ1-4 few TRBD1 TRBV9 TGTGCCAGCAGCCCCCGACAGGGAGAGAATGAAAAACTGTTTTTT CASSPRQGENEKLFF
TRBJ2-7 few TRBD1 TRBV29-1 TGCAGCGCCCAGGGACAGGGGGCCTACGAGCAGTACTTC CSAQGQGAYEQYF
TRBJ1-1 - - TRBV2 TGTGCCAGCAGTGGAGGTAGAGGGGGGAACACTGAAGCTTTCTTT CASSGGRGGNTEAFF
TRBJ2-5 - - TRBV7-8 TGTGCCAGCAGCTCCCGCCAGACACAAGAGACCCAGTACTTC CASSSRQTQETQYF
TRBJ2-7 few - TRBV5-6 TGTGCCAGCAGCCGTGACAGGTTATACGAGCAGTACTTC CASSRDRLYEQYF
TRBJ1-6 few - TRBV4-2 TGTGCCAGCAGCCGACAGCCCGATAATTCACCCCTCCACTTT CASSRQPDNSPLHF
TRBJ1-4 - - TRBV6-1 TGTGCCAGCAGTGGAGGTATTGAAGAAAAACTGTTTTTT CASSGGIEEKLFF
TRBJ2-5 - TRBD1 TRBV10-3 TGTGCCATCAGTGAAGGGGGCGCCCAAGAGACCCAGTACTTC CAISEGGAQETQYF
TRBJ1-2 - - TRBV5-6 TGTGCCAGCAGCCGAGTTGGGGGCCTCTCTGCTAACTATGGCTACACCTTC CASSRVGGLSANYGYTF
TRBJ1-2 - - TRBV7-2 TGTGCCAGCAGCTTTAGCTTTAGGACTAACTATGGCTACACCTTC CASSFSFRTNYGYTF
TRBJ2-3 - - TRBV5-1 TGCGCCAGCAGTTACCTAGCCACAGATACGCAGTATTTT CASSYLATDTQYF
TRBJ1-1 - - TRBV4-1 TGCGCCAGCAGCCAAGTGGGCAGGGAAAACACTGAAGCTTTCTTT CASSQVGRENTEAFF
TRBJ2-3 - - TRBV6-4 TGTGCCAGCAGTGCGACTAGGAGTTTCAGCACAGATACGCAGTATTTT CASSATRSFSTDTQYF
TRBJ2-3 - TRBD2 TRBV7-8 TGTGCCAGCAGCTTAGAAGCGACTAGCGGGGGAAGCACAGATACGCAGTATTTT CASSLEATSGGSTDTQYF
TRBJ2-1 - TRBD1 TRBV7-6 TGTGCCAGCAGCTTATTACAGGGGGAGCTCAATGAGCAGTTCTTC CASSLLQGELNEQFF
TRBJ2-3 - TRBD2 TRBV2 TGTGCCAGCAGCCGTACTAGCGGGGTCACAGATACGCAGTATTTT CASSRTSGVTDTQYF
TRBJ1-1 - TRBD1 TRBV4-1 TGCGCCAGCAGCCAATTGTTACTAGGACAGGGGGGATCCAACACTGAAGCTTTCTTT CASSQLLLGQGGSNTEAFF
TRBJ2-5 once TRBD2 TRBV4-1 TGCGCCAGCAGCCAAGATGAACTAGCGGGGGGCCAAGAGACCCAGTACTTC CASSQDELAGGQETQYF
TRBJ2-3 - TRBD1 TRBV11-2 TGTGCCAGCAGCTTGGGACAGCTCTTCACAGATACGCAGTATTTT CASSLGQLFTDTQYF
TRBJ2-5 - - TRBV6-5 TGTGCCAGCAGGCCCTGGACAGATGGGGAGACCCAGTACTTC CASRPWTDGETQYF
TRBJ2-7 - TRBD2 TRBV13 TGTGCCAGCAGCAACGGACTAGCGGGGGGCGGGGAGCAGTACTTC CASSNGLAGGGEQYF
TRBJ2-7 - - TRBV6-1 TGTGCCAGCAGTGAAGACGACAGACCTAACTACGAGCAGTACTTC CASSEDDRPNYEQYF
TRBJ2-7 once TRBD1 TRBV19 TGTGCCAGTAGTTTATCCCGGGACAGCCCCTACGAGCAGTACTTC CASSLSRDSPYEQYF
TRBJ1-6 - - TRBV11-3 TGTGCCAGCACAAATCACAACAATTCACCCCTCCACTTT CASTNHNNSPLHF
TRBJ2-2 few - TRBV19 TGTGCCAGTAGCCCAGAGCTCGGGGGACCCGGGGAGCTGTTTTTT CASSPELGGPGELFF
TRBJ1-4 - - TRBV2 TGTGCCAGCAGTGCTGCTTACGCAGGGTTGTCCGAAAAACTGTTTTTT CASSAAYAGLSEKLFF
TRBJ1-1 few - TRBV7-2 TGTGCCAGCAGCTTAGATGGGTCTGGGGGCCGTGAAGCTTTCTTT CASSLDGSGGREAFF
TRBJ2-1 few TRBD1 TRBV29-1 TGCAGCGTTGAGGGGACAGACTACAATGAGCAGTTCTTC CSVEGTDYNEQFF
TRBJ2-7 - TRBD1 TRBV28 TGTGCCAGCAGTTTACCGCTCGGGACAGGATCCTACGAGCAGTACTTC CASSLPLGTGSYEQYF
TRBJ2-5 - TRBD2 TRBV5-6 TGTGCCAGCAGCTTGAAACTAGCGGGCGATCAAGTAAACTTC CASSLKLAGDQVNF
TRBJ2-2 - - TRBV30 TGTGCCTGGAGTGTATCAGGGGAGCTGTTTTTT CAWSVSGELFF
TRBJ2-7 - TRBD2 TRBV7-9 TGTGCCAGCAGCTCCCAGCGGGGGGACTCCTACGAGCAGTACTTC CASSSQRGDSYEQYF
TRBJ2-7 - - TRBV4-3 TGCGCCAGCAGCCAAGATCATGAGGGCGGACCCTACGAGCAGTACTTC CASSQDHEGGPYEQYF
TRBJ2-7 - TRBD1 TRBV2 TGTGCCAGCGTCGCGGGGACAGGGTACAACTACGAGCAGTACTTC CASVAGTGYNYEQYF
TRBJ1-6 - TRBD1 TRBV6-5 TGTGCCAGCAGTCGGGACAGCTATAATTCACCCCTCCACTTT CASSRDSYNSPLHF
TRBJ2-7 - TRBD1 TRBV5-1 TGCGCCAGCAGCCCCGTTGGGGACAGAGATTCCTACGAGCAGTACTTC CASSPVGDRDSYEQYF
TRBJ2-5 - TRBD1 TRBV19 TGTGCCAGTAGTAACAGGGGACAGGAGACCCAGTACTTC CASSNRGQETQYF
TRBJ1-2 once - TRBV28 TGTGCCAGCAGATTATCCATTCGGGGTGGCTACACCTTC CASRLSIRGGYTF
TRBJ1-4 - TRBD1 TRBV28 TGTGCCAGCAGCTCACACGGACAGGGTGGCGAAAAACTGTTTTTT CASSSHGQGGEKLFF
TRBJ1-5 - - TRBV12-1 TGTGCCAGCAGCTTGAGGAGATCATGCAATCAGCCCCAGCATTTT CASSLRRSCNQPQHF